The T cell receptor beta chain under discussion was sequenced for a study of Graves' ophthalmopathy and Graves' hyperthyroidism. The germline gives CDR1 SGHTA, CDR2 FQGTGA. The CDR3 sequence is 15 residues long. V was pared by 3 bases and J by 5 bases, with 9 bases of the junction left unmatched. Amplified material comprised TCR beta CDR3 regions derived from RNA transcripts. HTBI-primed first-round RT-PCR preceded second-round multiplex PCR. TCRdb redid the calling of the multiplex PCR reads with MiXCR, one entry per CDR3 protein. The data contain 300,000 to 400,000 distinct CDR3 sequences, about 17% of them seen just once; the ten biggest clones take up approximately 13%.

Sequencing was done on a sample of peripheral blood. This clonotype was obtained from an adult man with Graves' ophthalmopathy. This chain uses TRBV7-3 with TRBJ2-5; TRBD2 agrees at 7 bases. This CDR3 is CASSFEGGRGETQYF. In DNA, the CDR3 is TGTGCCAGCAGCTTCGAGGGAGGGCGTGGGGAGACCCAGTACTTC.